The clone carrying this T cell receptor (beta chain) came up a few times. This entry belongs to a study of response to subunit inactivated influenza vaccine. The CDR3 contains 14 residues. Germline CDR1 is SGDLS and CDR2 is YYNGEE. The V and J ends lost 3 bases and 1 base respectively, with 10 bases between them. TCRdb redid the calling of the RT-PCR reads with MiXCR, one entry per CDR3 protein. Here the sample spans hundreds of thousands of distinct CDR3 sequences, 14% being singletons. This specimen consisted of PBMCs from blood, obtained 14 days before vaccination. This TCR was recovered from a man aged 50 to 59 who received an inactivated influenza vaccine. The chain uses TRBV9 and TRBJ1-1, with a tentative D call TRBD1 (6 bases). The CDR3 coding sequence is TGTGCCAGCAGCGCGGGACATTCGAACACTGAAGCTTTCTTT. Protein sequence: CASSAGHSNTEAFF.